This T cell receptor beta chain was identified in a study of regulatory T cells in long-lasting Graves disease. Study-wide results and caveats: Persistent disease preferred TRBV28, TRBJ1-2 and TRBJ2-5; new disease, TRBV20-1 and TRBJ2-1.

Assembly of TCR beta libraries relied on iRepertoire HTBI primers together with Arm-PCR of CDR3 regions. TCRdb reprocessed the multiplex PCR reads via MiXCR and lists one record per CDR3 protein. The sample lists about 470,000 distinct CDR3 sequences; under 15% were seen once. As for this clonotype: Its specificity is unknown.

The V gene lost 4 bases and the J gene lost 4 bases, with 10 bases spanning the gap. This CDR3 has 13 residues. CDR1 and CDR2 (germline): LNHDA, SQIVND (reference sequence). Time point of the sample: newly diagnosed GD, antithyroid drugs for less than 3 months. Isolated PBMC RNA provided the starting material for the TCR library. This same sample was also part of a study on T cells in Graves' hyperthyroidism and ophthalmopathy. From that study: The study defined stable Graves' hyperthyroidism as no ophthalmopathy progression within 18 months. In the first-round RT-PCR of the TCR CDR3, the HTBI primer set was used.

The chain combines TRBV19 with TRBJ1-1, with D possibly TRBD1 on 5 matching bases. The TCR was taken from a woman aged 30 to 39 with Graves disease. Sequenced material: peripheral blood mononuclear cells (PBMCs), taken at new diagnosis, from a patient treated with antithyroid drugs. This chain's CDR3 is CASSKAGSTEAFF. The CDR3 DNA sequence: TGTGCCAGTAGTAAGGCAGGGAGCACTGAAGCTTTCTTT.